This entry is about one TCR beta chain. What it recognizes is unknown. This sample was taken from a study of T-cell reconstitution after alpha-beta-depleted transplantation in children. Whole-study findings and limits: There were some patients whose high TCRbeta diversity at day 60 came from surviving recipient T cells and thymic progenitors.

Library preparation (for TCRbeta) was performed with unique molecular identifiers. TCRdb independently ran MiXCR on the PCR reads; one entry per CDR3 protein. The sample carries more than 300,000 distinct CDR3 sequences, about 17% recorded once. This clonotype was sampled from a male patient between 2 and 15 years old who had a stem cell transplant for acute lymphoblastic leukemia, so the T cells may come from the graft donor. The sequencing used PBMCs, mostly from graft donor cells, collected 360 days after TCRalphabeta/CD19-depleted stem cell transplant.

The chain's CDR3 is CASSLGTSIGTYEQYF. The CDR3 DNA reads TGTGCCAGCAGCTTAGGGACTAGCATTGGGACCTACGAGCAGTACTTC. The V call is TRBV7-8, the J call TRBJ2-7; 8 positions match TRBD2. The junction had 7 bases not matched to a gene; V was cut back by 1 base and J by 2 bases. The CDR3 extends over 16 amino acids. CDR1 SGHVS and CDR2 FQNEAQ come from the germline V gene.